This T cell receptor beta chain was sequenced for a study of blood T cells in healthy people across ages. V was cut by 9 bases and J by 13 bases, with 29 bases left in between. The CDR3 extends over 15 amino acids. General observations from the study: It was held that diversity estimates obtained from one million T cells represented underestimates. A roughly linear age-dependent decrease characterized TCR beta diversity per million T cells. Naive T cell percentage and TCR beta diversity correlated strongly.

As regards this clonotype: Its antigen is unknown.

The second PCR ran about 6 to 12 cycles with a sample-barcoded 5' primer and J-beta primers. Through a template-switch adaptor with 12 random nucleotides, each cDNA molecule received a tag. TCRdb passed the 5' RACE reads through MiXCR, listing each CDR3 protein once. The top ten clones hold 15% to 19% of a sample with 630,000 or so distinct CDR3 sequences, approximately 30% of them seen once. The receptor comes from a woman older than 75 in good health. V gene TRBV12-3 or TRBV12-4 combines with J gene TRBJ2-3, with a tentative D call TRBD1 (5 bases). What was sequenced was blood. CDR3 in amino acids: CASSRRVGMTDVEYF. The CDR3 nucleotides read TGTGCCAGTTCCCGCAGGGTAGGGATGACAGATGTGGAGTATTTT.